Described below is a single T cell receptor beta chain sequence and its context. There is no known antigen for this receptor. No base quality information exists; no much larger clone differs at one position. An Illumina MiSeq was used to sequence the TCRbeta libraries, yielding an average of about 42,000 productive templates per sample. The immunoSEQ assay, which uses multiplex PCR amplification, was used to generate TCRbeta CDR3 libraries. The study's processing was this. Following a previously defined approach, repertoire diversity was calculated, and values close to 0 point to extremely monoclonal samples. TCRdb obtained this table from immuneACCESS and retained in-frame rearrangements with V and J assigned. These tables miss some clones; where compared with another copy, unresolved V genes account for less than half of the shortfall, and the remainder is unexplained. Clone size and V and J calls were adopted from that table, with D and trimming inferred from the DNA. This sample holds about 24,000 clones; approximately 94% were observed only once. The ten most abundant clones make up approximately 6.5% of the sample.

This sample was included in a study of STAT3 mutations in large granular lymphocyte leukemia (dated by TCRdb to the late 2010s). For context, the study as a whole: Roughly half of the T-LGLL patients who were sequenced longitudinally carried canonical activating STAT3 mutations. More than half of T-LGLL patients received one or more immunosuppressive therapy regimens, with hematologic response in over 35% of those treated. Serial deep sequencing of TCRbeta CDR3 and STAT3 was performed in patients with T-cell large granular lymphocyte leukemia to reconstruct clonal hierarchy and dynamics. From an initial cohort of 207 LGL patients, about 17 representative T-LGLL cases were picked for longitudinal TCRbeta and STAT3 sequencing. A couple of patients with natural killer LGL leukemia were also sequenced longitudinally as controls within the study. Each patient was sequenced at an average of approximately 4 time points, ranging from 2 to 8 samplings.

Points the paper makes about the study in general: The burden of the dominant TCR clone was higher than the STAT3 mutant burden in several patients, which suggests that the STAT3 mutation arose secondarily inside a clone that had already expanded. At least one immunodominant TCRbeta clonotype was identified in every T-LGLL patient, and multiple immunodominant subclonotypes were identified in about half of the T-LGLL patients. TCR clonotype switching after therapy was observed in about 35% of the 18 patients, and all newly emerging clones were found to be STAT3 wild type. Because no samples were available when a clone first appeared, clonal expansion was inferred from samplings taken at other points. Variable intervals between samplings and differing treatment regimens complicated linking therapy response to changes in TCR clonal burden. Because codominant clonotypes persisted in some patients, a small but highly pathogenic clone may have been missed.

DNA was extracted from blood mononuclear cells, with the same DNA used for both TCR and STAT3 sequencing. Per the germline V gene, SGHDT is the CDR1 and YYEEEE is the CDR2. Relative to germline, V is 4 bases shorter and J is 8 bases shorter, with 15 bases between their ends. The CDR3 contains 13 residues, cysteine and phenylalanine counted. Only CDR3 DNA remains: 39 bases, in frame from the first base. The sequenced material came from peripheral blood mononuclear cells. This receptor was identified in a middle-aged man with T-cell large granular lymphocyte leukemia. Some clones in this sample may be carry-over from other donors' samples. The age is the age at diagnosis. Here the chain combines TRBV5-6 and TRBJ1-2; 6 matching bases give a weak D call of TRBD1. The bases are TGTGCCAGCAGCCAGGACAGTTATGAAGGCTACACCTTC. Its product reads: CASSQDSYEGYTF.